These 13 T cell receptor beta chains were sequenced from one sample in a study of prognosis after radiotherapy for stage I lung cancer. Two-round multiplex PCR on genomic DNA was the method by which TCR beta CDR3 was amplified. Individual primers that were specific to each TRBV and TRBJ gene served in first-round PCR. One entry per CDR3 protein results from TCRdb running MiXCR on the multiplex PCR reads. The repertoire has about 51,000 distinct CDR3 sequences, less than 45% of them found once; the top ten carry 9.2%. The sample consisted of PBMCs, taken before or after stereotactic body radiation therapy (not recorded which). Every receptor here comes from a donor over 45 with non-small cell lung cancer.

Notes on this clonotype: A read error likely explains this, since a far larger clone differs by one base. The chain has TRBV7-9 and TRBJ2-1; D unresolved. The V gene's germline CDR1 is SEHNR and CDR2 FQNEAQ (reference sequence). The CDR3 consists of 15 residues. V lost 2 bases and J lost 2, with 10 bases in between. The CDR3 coding sequence is TGTGCCAGCAGCTTAACGGGTGTCACCTACAATGAGCAGTTCTTC. Its protein product is CASSLTGVTYNEQFF.

Concerning this clonotype: Given a far larger clone just one base away, this is likely a sequencing read error. The chain combines TRBV6-9 with TRBJ1-2, with D hard to call. Between the trimmed V and J ends, which lost 3 bases and 5 bases, there was a span of 19 bases. CDR1 and CDR2 from the germline V gene are MNHGY and SVAAGI. The CDR3 contains 16 residues. CDR3 amino acids: CASSYSQDSLGYGYTF. Here the CDR3 DNA reads TGTGCCAGCAGTTACTCCCAGGACTCGTTGGGGTATGGCTACACCTTC.

This clonotype was seen many times. This chain joins TRBV7-3 and TRBJ2-1; D is undetermined. CDR1 is SGHTA and CDR2 is FQGTGA in the germline V gene. The CDR3 runs 13 residues. V dropped 5 bases and J dropped 6 bases, with 11 bases sitting between them. CDR3 sequence: CASSEVAGNEQFF. The CDR3 DNA follows: TGTGCCAGCAGCGAGGTAGCAGGCAATGAGCAGTTCTTC.

The CDR3 DNA follows: TGTGCCAGCATTCAGGGGGGGACCTACAATGAGCAGTTCTTC. Protein: CASIQGGTYNEQFF. The chain recombines TRBV28 with TRBJ2-1; either TRBD1 or TRBD2 may supply D (7 bases each). The V and J ends lost 7 bases and 2 bases respectively, with 12 bases between them. The germline V gene encodes CDR1 MDHEN and CDR2 SYDVKM. CDR3 length equals 14 residues.

This clonotype was recorded many times. V is TRBV6-2 or TRBV6-3 and J is TRBJ2-3, with 11 bases aligning to TRBD2. The CDR3 spans 15 residues. V shed 2 bases, J shed 7 bases, and the junction held 5 bases outside the gene matches. Germline CDR1 reads MNHEY; CDR2 reads SVGEGT. The CDR3 reads CASSYDASGRNTQYF. In nucleotides, the CDR3 is TGTGCCAGCAGTTACGACGCTAGCGGGAGGAATACGCAGTATTTT.

This clonotype has at least ten counts. The gene calls are TRBV12-3 or TRBV12-4 and TRBJ2-3, with 9 bases identical to TRBD2. J gave up 1 base and V 3 bases, and 2 bases lay outside the gene matches. The CDR3 has 15 residues. The CDR3 region has the DNA TGTGCCAGCAGTTTCCGACTAGCGGGCACAGATACGCAGTATTTT. Protein sequence: CASSFRLAGTDTQYF.

This clonotype was recorded many times. The V and J genes are TRBV7-9 and TRBJ1-2, with D perhaps TRBD1 (6 bases). V lost 5 bases and J 8 bases, leaving 18 bases between the germline ends. Germline CDR1 and CDR2: SEHNR and FQNEAQ (reference sequence). This CDR3 is built from 14 residues. The CDR3 DNA is TGTGCCAGCAGCCTAGGGGCAGGGGAGGAAGGCTACACCTTC. This translates into CASSLGAGEEGYTF. Full variable domain (rest looked up from reference TRBV7-9 and TRBJ1-2): DTGVSQNPRHKITKRGQNVTFRCDPISEHNRLYWYRQTLGQGPEFLTYFQNEAQLEKSRLLSDRFSAERPKGSFSTLEIQRTEQGDSAMYLCASSLGAGEEGYTFGSGTRLTVV.

As for this clonotype: Since a much larger clone is just one base distant, this may be a read error. The chain employs TRBV24-1 and TRBJ2-5; D unresolved. This CDR3 has 11 amino acids. Germline V gene lookup returns CDR1 KGHDR and CDR2 SFDVKD. The CDR3 sequence is CSTSDLETQYF. CDR3 sequence (DNA): TGTTCCACCAGTGATTTGGAGACCCAGTACTTC.

As for this clonotype: This may be a read error, as it is one base from a much larger clone. This sequence joins TRBV6-1 and TRBJ2-5; a possible D gene is TRBD1 (5 bases). V was cut by 6 bases and J by 5 bases, with 16 bases left in between. The CDR3 is made up of 14 amino acids. Germline V lookup: CDR1 MNHNS, CDR2 SASEGT. The CDR3 nucleotides are TGTGCCAGCAGGGGCGCGGCAGGGAAGGAGACCCAGTACTTC. This encodes CASRGAAGKETQYF.

V and J are TRBV24-1 and TRBJ2-1, with 14 bases that match TRBD2. The CDR3 length is 20 residues. Germline loops: CDR1 KGHDR, CDR2 SFDVKD. Trimming cost V 4 bases and J 0 bases; bases outside gene matches: 10. The CDR3 coding sequence is TGTGCCACCAGTGACCCCGTGACTAGCGGGAGGGGCATCTCCTACAATGAGCAGTTCTTC. It yields the protein CATSDPVTSGRGISYNEQFF.

A word on this clonotype: The germline gene is not matched at one end of the junction; a read error may be the cause. This chain connects TRBV4-1 to TRBJ1-2; D is uncertain. The germline gives CDR1 MGHRA, CDR2 YSYEKL. The CDR3 is 13 residues long. This CDR3 is CASSHPRYSGYNF. Here the CDR3 DNA reads TGCGCCAGCAGCCATCCCCGGTATTCGGGCTACAACTTC.

As for this clonotype: This probably arose from a read error, given a far larger clone one base away. The chain is built from TRBV7-2 and TRBJ1-6; D may be TRBD1 (5 bases). V was cut by 9 bases and J by 7 bases, with 10 bases left in between. CDR1 is SGHTA, CDR2 FQGNSA, per germline. This CDR3 contains 12 residues. The CDR3 reads CARGEGNSPLHF. CDR3 sequence (DNA): TGTGCCAGAGGAGAGGGGAATTCACCCCTCCACTTT.

For this clonotype: A far larger clone is one base from this, pointing to a likely read error. J is TRBJ1-5 and V is TRBV7-4, with unresolved D. The CDR3 length is 13 residues. V lost 1 base to trimming and J lost 2 bases, with 3 bases between them. In germline, CDR1 is SGHVT, CDR2 SQSDAQ. The CDR3 protein is CASSLVRNQPQHF. In DNA form, the CDR3 reads TGTGCCAGCAGCTTAGTTCGCAATCAGCCCCAGCATTTT.